One sample yielded the 27 T cell receptor beta chains listed below, sequenced in a study of OX40 agonist ivuxolimab in advanced cancers. Libraries were built with the immunoSEQ multiplex PCR assay. Entries here come from immuneACCESS through TCRdb and include only in-frame sequences with V and J called. Some clones fail to appear in such tables; in the studies checked, an unresolved V gene covers under half of the shortfall, and the cause of the remainder is unknown. The sample records just under 65,000 clones, approximately 84% of which are singletons. Together, the top ten hold 9.8% of the sample. The sample here was CD4+ or CD8+ T cells sorted from blood, taken in a trial of the OX40 agonist ivuxolimab. These receptors were collected from an adult with an advanced solid tumor such as melanoma, head and neck, liver or kidney cancer.

J is TRBJ1-5 and V is TRBV10-3; no clear D. Germline V gives CDR1 ENHRY, CDR2 SYGVKD. The CDR3 totals 13 residues. Trimming pared 4 bases from V and 3 bases from J, leaving 7 bases between. CDR3 sequence: CAISGGYNQPQHF. The CDR3 nucleotides are TGTGCCATCAGTGGAGGTTACAATCAGCCCCAGCATTTT.

This rearrangement joins TRBV18 to TRBJ1-1, with D perhaps matching TRBD1 (6 bases). Deletions cut 5 bases from V and 4 bases from J, with 20 bases between. Germline V gene lookup returns CDR1 KGHSH and CDR2 LQKENI. The CDR3 is made up of 16 amino acids. CDR3 DNA sequence: TGTGCCAGCTCATTCACTCTCGAGGGGGTGGGCACTGAAGCTTTCTTT. It yields the protein CASSFTLEGVGTEAFF.

The chain couples TRBV11-3 to TRBJ1-1, with a weak D call TRBD1 (6 bases). The CDR3 is 15 residues long. Germline V CDR1 and CDR2: SGHNT, YENEEA. V was clipped by 3 bases and J by 1 base, with 12 bases between them. The CDR3 sequence is CASSLNRERNTEAFF. The CDR3 DNA reads TGTGCCAGCAGCTTGAACAGGGAGAGGAACACTGAAGCTTTCTTT.

The genes are TRBV7-9 and TRBJ2-5; D is unclear. Germline values: CDR1 SEHNR, CDR2 FQNEAQ (reference sequence). CDR3 length: 14 residues. V was clipped by 5 bases and J by 2 bases, with 12 bases between them. The CDR3: CASSPQSLQETQYF. CDR3 DNA sequence: TGTGCCAGCAGCCCTCAATCGCTTCAAGAGACCCAGTACTTC. The full variable domain, in which reference TRBV7-9 and TRBJ2-5 provide the parts outside the CDR3, is DTGVSQNPRHKITKRGQNVTFRCDPISEHNRLYWYRQTLGQGPEFLTYFQNEAQLEKSRLLSDRFSAERPKGSFSTLEIQRTEQGDSAMYLCASSPQSLQETQYFGPGTRLLVL.

V gene TRBV5-5 combines with J gene TRBJ1-5, with a tentative D call TRBD1 (6 bases). Deletions cut 4 bases from V and 5 bases from J, with 10 bases between. CDR3 length equals 13 residues. CDR1 and CDR2 (germline): SGHKS, YYEKEE (reference sequence). The CDR3 DNA reads as TGTGCCAGCAGCACACAGGGAGATCAGCCCCAGCATTTT. This codes for CASSTQGDQPQHF.

This sequence joins TRBV29-1 and TRBJ2-5; TRBD2 is a possible D gene (7 bases). The CDR3 contains 13 residues. Trimming stripped 5 bases from V and 2 bases from J, with 12 bases between. From germline, CDR1 is SQVTM and CDR2 ANQGSEA. The CDR3 bases are TGCAGCGTTCTAGCGGACAGACAAGAGACCCAGTACTTC. It codes for CSVLADRQETQYF.

This rearrangement joins TRBV11-2 to TRBJ2-5; perhaps D is TRBD1 or TRBD2 (5 bases each). The CDR3 has 16 residues. Trimming took 5 bases from V and 11 from J, leaving 27 bases between them. Germline CDR1 and CDR2: SGHAT and FQNNGV. The CDR3 here is CASSPRQVRGSGEQYF. In nucleotides, the CDR3 is TGTGCCAGCAGCCCCCGTCAGGTCCGGGGCTCTGGGGAGCAGTACTTC.

The gene calls are TRBV7-2 and TRBJ1-1; TRBD1 might be the D (5 bases). Germline loops: CDR1 SGHTA, CDR2 FQGNSA. Trimming removed 3 bases at V and 4 bases at J, with 18 bases between. The CDR3 extends over 16 amino acids. The CDR3 DNA sequence: TGTGCCAGCAGCTTCGAGGGGCTATTAGGGGCCACTGAAGCTTTCTTT. Amino acids: CASSFEGLLGATEAFF.

This chain joins TRBV5-1 and TRBJ2-5, with D possibly TRBD2 on 6 matching bases. Per the germline V gene, CDR1 is SGHRS and CDR2 is YFSETQ. V lost 2 bases and J lost 4, with 15 bases in between. The CDR3 spans 15 residues. This chain's CDR3 is CASSFTTTGGETQYF. As DNA, the CDR3 is TGCGCCAGCAGCTTTACTACCACCGGGGGAGAGACCCAGTACTTC.

The CDR3 DNA follows: TGTGCCAGCAGATCGTTGGCGGGGGGCTACAATGAGCAGTTCTTC. Its protein product is CASRSLAGGYNEQFF. V usage is TRBV2 and J usage is TRBJ2-1, with 8 positions matching TRBD2. There are 15 residues in the CDR3. Germline V gene data show CDR1 as SNHLY and CDR2 as FYNNEI. Trimming at V came to 6 bases and at J to 3 bases, leaving 7 bases not matched to a gene.

The chain combines TRBV7-2 with TRBJ2-7, with TRBD1 identical over 8 bases. The germline V gene encodes CDR1 SGHTA and CDR2 FQGNSA. V dropped 6 bases and J dropped 4; count of bases not matched to a gene: 8. This CDR3 is built from 14 residues. The CDR3 is CASSRPGTGYEQYF. The CDR3 DNA is TGTGCCAGCAGTCGCCCCGGGACAGGATACGAGCAGTACTTC.

The chain joins TRBV2 to TRBJ1-1; TRBD1 matches at 12 bases. Unmatched junction bases numbered 7, after V lost 5 bases and J lost 6 bases. Germline CDR1 SNHLY, CDR2 FYNNEI. CDR3 length: 15 residues. The CDR3: CASSSPGQGAPEAFF. CDR3 DNA sequence: TGTGCCAGCAGTTCCCCGGGACAGGGGGCCCCTGAAGCTTTCTTT.

The chain employs TRBV27 and TRBJ2-3; no clear D. Per germline, CDR1 MNHEY and CDR2 SMNVEV (reference sequence). V lost 5 bases, J lost 4 bases, and 10 bases lay in between. The CDR3 runs to 13 residues. The CDR3 loop is CASSPSYADTQYF. CDR3 DNA sequence: TGTGCCAGCAGTCCTTCCTATGCAGATACGCAGTATTTT.

The chain recombines TRBV2 with TRBJ1-1, with TRBD1 matching 10 bases. The germline CDR1 and CDR2 sequences are SNHLY and FYNNEI. The CDR3 runs 13 residues. The DNA of the CDR3 is TGTGCTGGGACAGGGGACCGCGACACTGAAGCTTTCTTT. Amino acid sequence: CAGTGDRDTEAFF.

The chain uses TRBV11-2 and TRBJ1-5, with D possibly being TRBD1 (6 bases). The CDR3 loop spans 19 amino acids. V was trimmed by 0 bases and J by 1 base, leaving 19 bases between them. Looked up from germline, CDR1 is SGHAT and CDR2 is FQNNGV. The CDR3 region has the DNA TGTGCCAGCAGCTTAGAGGTGTTTGCGGGGGCTGGAAGCAATCAGCCCCAGCATTTT. Translating gives CASSLEVFAGAGSNQPQHF.

The chain joins TRBV5-8 to TRBJ1-5, with D maybe TRBD1 (5 bases). The CDR3 extends over 16 amino acids. Germline CDR1 SGHTS, CDR2 YDEGEE. Trimming took 4 bases from V and 2 from J, leaving 16 bases between them. The DNA of the CDR3 is TGTGCCAGCAGCCCGGACCGGGTGGGGGGCAATCAGCCCCAGCATTTT. Protein: CASSPDRVGGNQPQHF.

The rearrangement links TRBV4-1 to TRBJ1-1, with D perhaps TRBD1 (5 bases). The germline gives CDR1 MGHRA, CDR2 YSYEKL. The CDR3 is 15 amino acids. Between the trimmed V and J ends, which lost 0 bases and 1 base, there was a span of 9 bases. CDR3 residues: CASSQEPGTNTEAFF. The CDR3 coding sequence is TGCGCCAGCAGCCAAGAACCAGGGACGAACACTGAAGCTTTCTTT.

CDR3 sequence reads: CSVAQTSGETQYF. For the CDR3, the DNA is TGCAGCGTTGCACAGACAAGCGGAGAGACCCAGTACTTC. The chain links TRBV29-1 to TRBJ2-5, with D tentatively TRBD2 (5 bases). Germline V gene data show CDR1 as SQVTM and CDR2 as ANQGSEA. The CDR3 has 13 residues. Trimming pared 4 bases from V and 4 bases from J, leaving 13 bases between.

The gene calls are TRBV5-1 and TRBJ2-3, with D possibly matching TRBD1 (5 bases). Trimming took off 4 bases at V and 8 bases at J, with 14 bases between the two ends. Germline CDR1 is SGHRS and CDR2 is YFSETQ. CDR3 length: 13 residues. The CDR3 sequence: CASSPRLGATQYF. In nucleotides, the CDR3 is TGCGCCAGCAGCCCCCGCCTTGGGGCTACGCAGTATTTT.

This chain uses TRBV4-1 with TRBJ2-1; either TRBD1 or TRBD2 may supply D (5 bases each). The length of the CDR3 is 19 residues. The germline V and J ends were trimmed by 4 bases and 0 bases, with 22 bases remaining between them. Germline CDR1 is MGHRA and CDR2 is YSYEKL. CDR3 loop: CASSRGDVSGLNSYNEQFF. The CDR3 DNA reads TGCGCCAGCAGCCGAGGGGATGTCAGTGGCCTCAACTCCTACAATGAGCAGTTCTTC.

This chain connects TRBV5-1 to TRBJ2-5; D not resolved. The ends were cut back, 3 bases at V and 0 bases at J, with 6 bases in the middle. The CDR3 is made up of 13 amino acids. Germline CDR1 and CDR2: SGHRS and YFSETQ. CDR3 sequence: CASSWGYQETQYF. For the CDR3, the DNA is TGCGCCAGCAGCTGGGGATACCAAGAGACCCAGTACTTC.

This sequence joins TRBV14 and TRBJ1-3, with D perhaps TRBD1 (6 bases). V lost 7 bases, J lost 7 bases, and 17 bases lay in between. Germline loops: CDR1 SGHDN, CDR2 FVKESK. CDR3 size: 14 residues. CDR3 bases: TGTGCCAGCAACTTGGACAGTCTAAGTAACACCATATATTTT. It specifies CASNLDSLSNTIYF.

The chain recombines TRBV10-3 with TRBJ2-5, with 8 bases matching TRBD1. Germline V CDR1 and CDR2: ENHRY, SYGVKD. The CDR3 length is 11 residues. Trimming removed 10 bases from V and 4 bases from J; junction bases left unmatched: 2. The CDR3, as DNA: TGTGCCAGTGGGACAGGAGAGACCCAGTACTTC. This sequence encodes CASGTGETQYF.

The V and J genes are TRBV7-9 and TRBJ2-1; D is possibly TRBD1 (6 bases). Germline V gene sequence: CDR1 SEHNR, CDR2 FQNEAQ (reference sequence). V shed 0 bases and J shed 10 bases, with 16 bases lying between them. The CDR3 is 15 amino acids. Here the CDR3 reads CASSLANREHDEQFF. In nucleotides, the CDR3 is TGTGCCAGCAGCTTAGCCAACAGGGAACACGACGAGCAGTTCTTC.

V and J are TRBV20-1 and TRBJ1-1; D call uncertain. This CDR3 spans 11 amino acids. The V gene's germline CDR1 is DFQATT and CDR2 SNEGSKA (reference sequence). V was trimmed by 5 bases and J by 3 bases, leaving 7 bases between them. The CDR3 here is CSAPRDTEAFF. The CDR3 DNA reads as TGCAGTGCTCCTCGTGACACTGAAGCTTTCTTT.

This clone has just one count. The V call is TRBV13, the J call TRBJ1-2; 9 positions agree with TRBD1. Per the germline V gene, CDR1 is PRHDT and CDR2 is FYEKMQ (reference sequence). The CDR3 totals 18 residues. J lost 3 bases, V lost 0 bases, and 11 bases had no gene match. This CDR3 reads CASSLGPGQGPGDYGYTF. The CDR3 nucleotides are TGTGCCAGCAGCTTAGGCCCGGGACAGGGACCGGGCGACTATGGCTACACCTTC.

This chain joins TRBV2 and TRBJ2-2; no reliable D call. The CDR3 consists of 13 residues. V lost 2 bases to trimming and J lost 6 bases, with 7 bases between them. Germline assignment: CDR1 SNHLY and CDR2 FYNNEI. The CDR3 DNA sequence: TGTGCCAGCAGTGAAAATCCCTCCGGGGAGCTGTTTTTT. It is translated as CASSENPSGELFF. The full variable domain, completed using reference TRBV2 and TRBJ2-2, is EPEVTQTPSHQVTQMGQEVILRCVPISNHLYFYWYRQILGQKVEFLVSFYNNEISEKSEIFDDQFSVERPDGSNFTLKIRSTKLEDSAMYFCASSENPSGELFFGEGSRLTVL.